The present TCR beta chain was sequenced within a study of CXCR3-negative and CXCR3-positive naive CD8 T cells. Turning to this clonotype: The antigen remains undetermined.

Notes on the study in general: TRBV-TRBJ usage was alike in naive CXCR3-negative and CXCR3-positive cells but differed in memory cells. Because surface CD5 did not distinguish the naive subsets, TCR strength was inferred from TRB CDR3 properties. Whereas both naive subsets had comparably high diversity, memory CD8+ cells had much lower diversity.

UMI-labeled TRB cDNA libraries were prepared by 5' RACE. TCRdb reworked the 5' RACE reads into one entry per CDR3 protein, no DNA. Here the sample table reports around 52,000 distinct CDR3 sequences. Sample: memory CD8+ T cells from blood. The TCR originated in a human donor in good health. Some clones in this sample may be carry-over from other donors' samples.

The CDR3 is CASSLNSGTGANVLTF. This sequence joins TRBV7-3 and TRBJ2-6; TCRdb's D gene call, TRBD1, goes unchecked for lack of DNA. The CDR3 consists of 16 residues. CDR1 is SGHTA, CDR2 FQGTGA, per germline.